The present TCR beta chain was sequenced within a study of blood T cell repertoires in COVID-19 (dated by TCRdb to the early 2020s). Looking at the study overall: Samples from collaborators originated in the United States, Italy and Spain and spanned both the acute and convalescent phases of COVID-19. The material from the prospective study consisted of cDNA or gDNA derived from T cells, B-cell-depleted T cells, or PBMCs. Deeply sampled blood TCRbeta repertoires from subjects exposed to, actively infected with, or recovered from COVID-19 were included in the dataset. The repertoires were made available in a free public database intended to serve as a resource for research on the immune response to SARS-CoV-2. Samples came from the ongoing ImmuneRACE study (first 160 participants) plus 1,254 subjects from 6 global collaborators. Sample metadata almost always included a de-identified subject ID, COVID-19 status, age in years and sex. HLA class I and class II types, where available, came from metadata supplied by the sample provider rather than from assay-based typing. General study outcomes and caveats: The amount of clinical and demographic metadata varied by source and participant and was provided uncurated.

In the prospective study, participants were about 18 to 95 years old, resided in about two dozen geographic areas of the United States, and were enrolled through a virtual design. To assign participants to cohorts, the prospective study relied on clinical history that participants themselves reported in a screening survey and a study questionnaire. ImmuneRACE Cohort 3 recovered participants were defined by two consecutive negative NP/OP PCR tests, healthcare professional clearance, or symptom resolution. In the prospective study, mobile phlebotomists collected whole blood, serum and a nasopharyngeal or oropharyngeal swab from each participant. Prospective study participants could optionally give additional blood draws and questionnaires over an approximately two-month period. Blood samples from the prospective study were shipped frozen or at room temperature prior to DNA extraction. Of note for this clone: The target of this receptor is not known. It has no much larger one-base neighbor in the sample; base qualities were not kept.

The immunoSEQ Assay, a bias-controlled multiplex PCR, was used to amplify TCRbeta CDR3 regions from genomic DNA. On the authors' methods: Nucleated cell counts per sample were estimated from amplification of reference gene primers within the assay. To quantify the absolute abundance of each unique TCRbeta CDR3 rearrangement, sequence reads were collapsed and filtered. For each sample, productive Simpson clonality was calculated as the square root of Simpson's diversity index across productive rearrangements. TCRdb carries this immuneACCESS record with in-frame sequences only. Its versions omit some clonotypes, under half of them owing to an unresolved V gene in the studies checked, with the rest unexplained. That table furnishes V, J and clone size, whereas the DNA furnished D and trimming. Present in this sample are around 300,000 clones, 80% to 90% of which were seen just once. Together, the top ten hold 5.3% of the sample.

This receptor was identified in a woman aged 30 to 39 who had recovered from COVID-19. The sequencing sample was made of PBMCs or T cells enriched from blood (not recorded which).

The CDR3 reads as follows: CAWTVGGQPQHF. The nucleotide sequence is given as TGTGCCTGGACGGTAGGAGGTCAGCCCCAGCATTTT. The chain employs TRBV30 and TRBJ1-5; the D gene identity is not certain. The CDR1 and CDR2 encoded by the germline V gene (reference sequence) are GTSNPN and SVGIG. The cysteine opens and the phenylalanine closes a CDR3 of 12 amino acids. Only the CDR3 DNA is retained, 36 bases long and in frame from the first base. V sheds 4 bases and J sheds 6 bases, leaving 10 bases between their ends.